This T cell receptor (beta chain) stems from a study of shared clonotypes between healthy human individuals. As for the study in general: Two women and three men aged 18 to 49 made up the donors. Three CD4 naive, three CD4 memory, two CD8 naive and one CD8 memory plate were used per donor.

Terminally differentiated effector memory CD45RA+ cells were left out of the naive CD8 fraction, which was CD45RO-negative and positively selected for CCR7. The V gene's germline CDR1 is MNHEY and CDR2 SVGAGI. V was clipped by 2 bases and J by 7 bases, with 9 bases between them. The CDR3 is made up of 13 amino acids. Using immunoSEQ multiplex PCR, the repertoire was profiled, and TCRdb retains in-frame clones only, with some absent. The sample includes about 2 million clones, about 95% of them seen just once. Notes on this clone: Its antigen is as yet unknown.

Study-wide findings and caveats: Relative to their counterparts shared across all four donors, non-shared clonotypes exhibited diminished generation probabilities.

Material for sequencing was naive CD8+ T cells sorted from blood. The chain is built from TRBV6-5 and TRBJ2-1; either TRBD1 or TRBD2 may supply D (5 bases each). The receptor was isolated from a man aged 18 to 30 in good health. CDR3 loop: CASSYGGVNEQFF. In nucleotides, the CDR3 is TGTGCCAGCAGTTACGGGGGAGTGAATGAGCAGTTCTTC.